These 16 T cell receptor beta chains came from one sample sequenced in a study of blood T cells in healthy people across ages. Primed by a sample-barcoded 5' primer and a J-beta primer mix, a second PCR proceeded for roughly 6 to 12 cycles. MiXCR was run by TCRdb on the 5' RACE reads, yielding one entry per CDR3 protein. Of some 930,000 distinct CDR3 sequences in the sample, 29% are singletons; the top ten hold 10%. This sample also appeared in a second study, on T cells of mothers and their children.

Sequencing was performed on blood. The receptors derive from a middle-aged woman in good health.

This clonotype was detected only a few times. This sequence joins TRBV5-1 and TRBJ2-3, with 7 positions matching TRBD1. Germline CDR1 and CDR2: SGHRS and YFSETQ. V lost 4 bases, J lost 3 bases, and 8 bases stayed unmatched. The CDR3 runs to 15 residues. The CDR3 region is CASSQPGGTTDTQYF. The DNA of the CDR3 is TGCGCCAGCAGCCAACCAGGGGGAACGACAGATACGCAGTATTTT.

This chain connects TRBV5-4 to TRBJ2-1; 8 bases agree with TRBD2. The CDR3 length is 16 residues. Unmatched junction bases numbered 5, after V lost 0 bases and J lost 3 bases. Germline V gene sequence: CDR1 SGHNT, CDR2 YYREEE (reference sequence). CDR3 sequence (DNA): TGTGCCAGCAGCTTGGCCGCGGGGGGCCTCTACAATGAGCAGTTCTTC. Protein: CASSLAAGGLYNEQFF.

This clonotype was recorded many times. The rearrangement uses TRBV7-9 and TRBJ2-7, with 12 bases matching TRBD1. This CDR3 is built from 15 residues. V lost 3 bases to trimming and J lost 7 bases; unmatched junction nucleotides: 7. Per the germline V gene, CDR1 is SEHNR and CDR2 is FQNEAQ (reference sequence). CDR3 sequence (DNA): TGTGCCAGCAGCTTGGCGGGACAGGGGGCGGTTGAGCAGTACTTC. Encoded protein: CASSLAGQGAVEQYF.

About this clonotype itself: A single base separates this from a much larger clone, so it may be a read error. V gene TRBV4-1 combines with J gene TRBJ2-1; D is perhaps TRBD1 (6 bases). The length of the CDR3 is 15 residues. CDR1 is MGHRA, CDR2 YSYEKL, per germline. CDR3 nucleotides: TGCGCCAGCGGCCAAAACCCTACTACAGGGAATGAGCAGTTCTTC. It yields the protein CASGQNPTTGNEQFF.

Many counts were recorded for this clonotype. CDR3 nucleotide sequence: TGTGCCACCAGGGGACTACAGGAGACCCAGTACTTC. It codes for CATRGLQETQYF. This rearrangement joins TRBV15 to TRBJ2-5, with TRBD2 matching 7 bases. J gave up 5 bases and V 6 bases, and 3 bases lay outside the gene matches. The germline V gene encodes CDR1 LNHNV and CDR2 YYDKDF (reference sequence). The CDR3 is 12 residues long.

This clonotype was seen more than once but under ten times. For the CDR3, the DNA is TGTGCCAGCGGCTCCCGAGGAGGAGAGACCCAGTACTTC. Encoded protein: CASGSRGGETQYF. The rearrangement uses TRBV7-3 and TRBJ2-5; a weak D match, TRBD2 (5 bases). The CDR3 consists of 13 residues. Between the trimmed V and J ends, which lost 8 bases and 4 bases, there was a span of 14 bases. Looked up from germline, CDR1 is SGHTA and CDR2 is FQGTGA. Full variable domain (missing parts from reference TRBV7-3 and TRBJ2-5): GAGVSQTPSNKVTEKGKYVELRCDPISGHTALYWYRQSLGQGPEFLIYFQGTGAADDSGLPNDRFFAVRPEGSVSTLKIQRTERGDSAVYLCASGSRGGETQYFGPGTRLLVL.

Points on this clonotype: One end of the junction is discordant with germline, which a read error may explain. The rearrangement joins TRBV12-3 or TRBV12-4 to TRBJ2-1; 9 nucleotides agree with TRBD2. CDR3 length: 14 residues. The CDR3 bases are TGTGCCAGCAGTCTAGCGGGGCTAGGCAATGAGCAGTTCTTC. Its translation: CASSLAGLGNEQFF.

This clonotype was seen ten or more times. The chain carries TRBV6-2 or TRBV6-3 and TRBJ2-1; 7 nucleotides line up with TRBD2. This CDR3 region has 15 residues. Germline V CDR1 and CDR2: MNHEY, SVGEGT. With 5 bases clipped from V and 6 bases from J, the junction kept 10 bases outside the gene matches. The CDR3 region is CASSDRTRRGNEQFF. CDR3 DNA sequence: TGTGCCAGCAGTGACCGGACTAGGCGGGGCAATGAGCAGTTCTTC.

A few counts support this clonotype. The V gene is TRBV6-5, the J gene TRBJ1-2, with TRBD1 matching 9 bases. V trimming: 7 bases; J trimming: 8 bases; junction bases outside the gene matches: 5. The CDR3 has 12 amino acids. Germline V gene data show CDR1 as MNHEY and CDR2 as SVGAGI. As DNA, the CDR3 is TGTGCCAGCACCCGGGGACAGGGAGGCTACACCTTC. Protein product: CASTRGQGGYTF.

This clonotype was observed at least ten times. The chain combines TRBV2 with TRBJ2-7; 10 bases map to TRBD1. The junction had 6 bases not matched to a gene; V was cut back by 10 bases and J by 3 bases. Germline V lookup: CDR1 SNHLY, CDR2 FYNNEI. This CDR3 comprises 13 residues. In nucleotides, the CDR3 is TGTGCCATTACGGGACAGGGGCTCTACGAGCAGTACTTC. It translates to CAITGQGLYEQYF. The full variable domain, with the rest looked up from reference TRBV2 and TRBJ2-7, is EPEVTQTPSHQVTQMGQEVILRCVPISNHLYFYWYRQILGQKVEFLVSFYNNEISEKSEIFDDQFSVERPDGSNFTLKIRSTKLEDSAMYFCAITGQGLYEQYFGPGTRLTVT.

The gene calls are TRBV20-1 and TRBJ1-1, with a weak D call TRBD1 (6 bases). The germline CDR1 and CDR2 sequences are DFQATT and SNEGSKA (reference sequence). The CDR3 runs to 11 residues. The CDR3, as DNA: TGCAGGTCAGGGGCGAACACTGAAGCTTTCTTT. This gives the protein CRSGANTEAFF.

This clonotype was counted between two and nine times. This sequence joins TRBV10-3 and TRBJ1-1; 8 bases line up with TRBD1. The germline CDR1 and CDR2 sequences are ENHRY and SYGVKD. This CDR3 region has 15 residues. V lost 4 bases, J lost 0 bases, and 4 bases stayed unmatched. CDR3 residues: CAISGQGIVNTEAFF. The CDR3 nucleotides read TGTGCCATCAGTGGACAGGGGATTGTGAACACTGAAGCTTTCTTT.

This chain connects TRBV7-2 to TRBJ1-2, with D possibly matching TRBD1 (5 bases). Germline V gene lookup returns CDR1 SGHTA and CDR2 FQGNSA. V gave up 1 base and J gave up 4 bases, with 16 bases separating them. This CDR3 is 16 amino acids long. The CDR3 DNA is TGTGCCAGCAGCTTAGATTCGTTGACAGAAGCCTATGGCTACACCTTC. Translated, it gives CASSLDSLTEAYGYTF.

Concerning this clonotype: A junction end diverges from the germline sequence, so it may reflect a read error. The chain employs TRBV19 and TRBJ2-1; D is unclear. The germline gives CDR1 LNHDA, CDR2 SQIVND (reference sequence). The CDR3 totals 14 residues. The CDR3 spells CASTGPPSYNERFF. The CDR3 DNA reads TGTGCCAGTACTGGACCGCCATCCTACAATGAGCGGTTCTTC.

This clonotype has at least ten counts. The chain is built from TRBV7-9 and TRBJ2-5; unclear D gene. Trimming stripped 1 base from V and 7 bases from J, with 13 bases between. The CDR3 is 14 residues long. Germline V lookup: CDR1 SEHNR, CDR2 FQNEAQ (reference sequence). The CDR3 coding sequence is TGTGCCAGCAGCTTAGAGGTCCGGGTAGGGACCCAGTACTTC. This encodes CASSLEVRVGTQYF.

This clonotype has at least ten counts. CDR3: CASSFAGTRFNEQFF. The CDR3, as DNA: TGTGCCAGCAGTTTCGCCGGGACTAGGTTTAATGAGCAGTTCTTC. V and J are TRBV27 and TRBJ2-1, with 8 nucleotides matching TRBD2. From germline, CDR1 is MNHEY and CDR2 SMNVEV (reference sequence). V lost 3 bases, J lost 7 bases, and 8 bases stayed unmatched. The CDR3 extends over 15 amino acids.